These 26 T cell receptor beta chains originate from one sample sequenced in a study. TCRdb fed the 5' RACE reads into MiXCR, producing one record per CDR3 protein. This table has roughly 42,000 distinct CDR3 sequences, approximately 30% appearing once. Sequenced input: tumor-infiltrating memory CD4+ T cells sorted from the breast tumor. Subset denoted: memory CD4+ T cells, CD4+CD45RO+CD25-. These receptors all stem from a female donor with breast cancer.

This clonotype was observed a few times. The rearrangement links TRBV10-3 to TRBJ2-3, with 10 bases identical to TRBD1. V lost 3 bases and J lost 2; bases outside the gene matches: 2. This CDR3 region has 15 residues. From germline, CDR1 is ENHRY and CDR2 SYGVKD. The CDR3 DNA sequence: TGTGCCATCAGTGAAGGGACAGGGGTCACAGATACGCAGTATTTT. Protein: CAISEGTGVTDTQYF.

V is TRBV2 and J is TRBJ2-2, with D perhaps TRBD1 or TRBD2 (5 bases each). V was pared by 4 bases and J by 4 bases, with 13 bases between. Looked up from germline, CDR1 is SNHLY and CDR2 is FYNNEI. CDR3 length equals 15 residues. CDR3 in DNA: TGTGCCAGCAGTGGTGGGACGAGGGCCACCGGGGAGCTGTTTTTT. Translating gives CASSGGTRATGELFF.

Ten or more counts support this clonotype. J is TRBJ1-1 and V is TRBV20-1; D is uncertain. Germline lookup yields CDR1 DFQATT and CDR2 SNEGSKA (reference sequence). The ends were cut back, 2 bases at V and 0 bases at J, with 7 bases in the middle. The CDR3 consists of 13 residues. CDR3 DNA sequence: TGCAGTGCTAGACAGTCCTTGAACACTGAAGCTTTCTTT. Its translation is CSARQSLNTEAFF.

This chain connects TRBV7-2 to TRBJ2-1, with 7 bases aligning to TRBD2. Germline V gene sequence: CDR1 SGHTA, CDR2 FQGNSA. This CDR3 has 17 amino acids. Trimming took 0 bases from V and 7 from J; bases not matched to a gene: 12. The CDR3 here is CASSLAVAGPALNEQFF. The CDR3 bases are TGTGCCAGCAGCTTAGCGGTAGCGGGTCCGGCCTTAAATGAGCAGTTCTTC.

There are many counts of this clonotype. The chain has TRBV5-1 and TRBJ2-7; D is unresolved. The CDR3 covers 11 residues. V gave up 0 bases and J gave up 7 bases, with 5 bases separating them. From germline, CDR1 is SGHRS and CDR2 YFSETQ. In DNA form, the CDR3 reads TGCGCCAGCAGCTTGGTGGGGGAGCAGTACTTC. Its protein is CASSLVGEQYF. The entire variable domain, with the rest obtained from reference TRBV5-1 and TRBJ2-7, is as follows: KAGVTQTPRYLIKTRGQQVTLSCSPISGHRSVSWYQQTPGQGLQFLFEYFSETQRNKGNFPGRFSGRQFSNSRSEMNVSTLELGDSALYLCASSLVGEQYFGPGTRLTVT.

Note on this clonotype: A junction boundary mismatches the germline segment, possibly from a read error. The chain is built from TRBV10-3 and TRBJ2-7; 11 nucleotides align to TRBD2. Germline CDR1 reads ENHRY; CDR2 reads SYGVKD. The CDR3 has 12 amino acids. This CDR3 reads CAISGTSGSRNF. As DNA, the CDR3 is TGTGCCATCAGTGGGACTAGCGGGTCGCGGAACTTC.

The V gene is TRBV4-1, the J gene TRBJ1-1; D remains ambiguous. Trimming removed 1 base from V and 0 bases from J, with 3 bases in between. Germline CDR1 MGHRA, CDR2 YSYEKL. CDR3 length: 13 residues. In nucleotides, the CDR3 is TGCGCCAGCAGCCAAGCTGTGAACACTGAAGCTTTCTTT. It translates to CASSQAVNTEAFF.

Many counts were recorded for this clonotype. This chain connects TRBV9 to TRBJ1-1; D not certain. V was trimmed by 0 bases and J by 7 bases, leaving 10 bases between them. The germline CDR1 and CDR2 sequences are SGDLS and YYNGEE. This CDR3 is 13 amino acids long. CDR3 bases: TGTGCCAGCAGCGTAGCTGGCGGCCGTGAAGCTTTCTTT. It yields the protein CASSVAGGREAFF. Filled out from reference TRBV9 and TRBJ1-1, the complete variable domain reads DSGVTQTPKHLITATGQRVTLRCSPRSGDLSVYWYQQSLDQGLQFLIQYYNGEERAKGNILERFSAQQFPDLHSELNLSSLELGDSALYFCASSVAGGREAFFGQGTRLTVV.

This chain connects TRBV12-3 or TRBV12-4 to TRBJ2-5; D may be TRBD2 (5 bases). The CDR3 is 13 amino acids. Trimming shortened V by 5 bases and J by 1 base, and 8 bases separated the two germline ends. The CDR3 bases are TGTGCCAGCAGTACACTAGTCCAAGAGACCCAGTACTTC. Translated: CASSTLVQETQYF.

The chain couples TRBV6-9 to TRBJ2-7; 9 nucleotides align to TRBD1. The V and J ends lost 7 bases and 2 bases, in that order; junction bases with no gene match: 6. CDR3 length: 14 amino acids. The germline gives CDR1 MNHGY, CDR2 SVAAGI. In DNA, the CDR3 is TGTGCCAGCAAAAGGGACAGGGTACCCTACGAGCAGTACTTC. Protein: CASKRDRVPYEQYF.

In its sample, this clonotype was seen a few times. The chain has TRBV11-1 and TRBJ2-3; D gene unclear. The CDR3 has 14 residues. Germline V gives CDR1 SGHAT, CDR2 FQDESV (reference sequence). V lost 3 bases to trimming and J lost 2 bases, with 9 bases between them. The chain's CDR3 is CASSFFRITDTQYF. Here the CDR3 DNA reads TGTGCCAGCAGCTTCTTTCGGATCACAGATACGCAGTATTTT.

Only a few counts were recorded for this clonotype. The gene calls are TRBV3-1 and TRBJ2-5; 7 bases fit TRBD1. With 4 bases clipped from V and 1 base from J, the junction kept 3 bases outside the gene matches. The germline gives CDR1 LGHDT, CDR2 YNNKEL (reference sequence). The CDR3 sequence is 14 residues long. CDR3 amino acids: CASSRGQIQETQYF. CDR3 nucleotides: TGTGCCAGCAGCCGGGGACAGATCCAAGAGACCCAGTACTTC.

The genes are TRBV9 and TRBJ1-3; D gene uncertain. CDR3 size: 14 residues. Deletions cut 2 bases from V and 0 bases from J, with 6 bases between. Germline assignment: CDR1 SGDLS and CDR2 YYNGEE. For the CDR3, the DNA is TGTGCCAGCAGCGTTCACTTCTCTGGAAACACCATATATTTT. It codes for CASSVHFSGNTIYF.

This clonotype was observed at least ten times. The V and J genes are TRBV5-1 and TRBJ2-1, with a possible D match to TRBD2 (5 bases). Trimming stripped 5 bases from V and 8 bases from J, with 20 bases between. The CDR3 contains 15 residues. The germline V gene encodes CDR1 SGHRS and CDR2 YFSETQ. CDR3 protein: CASSSAGPMDDEQFF. The CDR3 DNA reads as TGCGCCAGCAGTTCGGCGGGCCCCATGGACGATGAGCAGTTCTTC.

In its sample, this clonotype was seen a few times. The rearrangement joins TRBV15 to TRBJ2-2, with D maybe TRBD2 (6 bases). Germline loops: CDR1 LNHNV, CDR2 YYDKDF (reference sequence). V was pared by 5 bases and J by 2 bases, with 9 bases between. The CDR3 length is 14 residues. CDR3: CATSVADNTGELFF. In nucleotides, the CDR3 is TGTGCCACCAGCGTAGCGGATAACACCGGGGAGCTGTTTTTT.

This clonotype was found a few times. This chain links TRBV20-1 with TRBJ2-1, with D perhaps matching TRBD2 (5 bases). The CDR3 runs 15 residues. V lost 2 bases and J lost 5, with 16 bases in between. Per germline, CDR1 DFQATT and CDR2 SNEGSKA (reference sequence). Written as DNA, the CDR3 is TGCAGTGCTAGATTGGGCCTAGCTTCTAACAATGAGCAGTTCTTC. It encodes CSARLGLASNNEQFF.

This clonotype was seen a handful of times. This chain connects TRBV5-1 to TRBJ2-7; 10 bases match TRBD2. Trimming removed 1 base from V and 6 bases from J; junction bases left unmatched: 10. This CDR3 spans 16 amino acids. CDR1 is SGHRS and CDR2 is YFSETQ in the germline V gene. The CDR3 nucleotides are TGCGCCAGCAGCTTGTCGCCTAGCGGGAGTTTCGGCGAGCAGTACTTC. Protein product: CASSLSPSGSFGEQYF.

In this sample, this clonotype turned up a few times. V usage is TRBV10-3 and J usage is TRBJ2-1; TRBD2 is a possible D gene (6 bases). Trimming removed 3 bases at V and 10 bases at J, with 13 bases between. The V gene's germline CDR1 is ENHRY and CDR2 SYGVKD. CDR3 length: 13 amino acids. CDR3 amino acids: CAISDGRMAEQFF. CDR3 DNA: TGTGCCATCAGTGATGGGAGGATGGCGGAGCAGTTCTTC.

The CDR3 nucleotides read TGCGCCAGCAGCTTCCTCGGAACTAGCGGGGGTTACGAGCAGTACTTC. Translation: CASSFLGTSGGYEQYF. The chain combines TRBV5-1 with TRBJ2-7, with 11 bases identical to TRBD2. The CDR3 is 16 amino acids. After removal of 2 bases from V and 4 bases from J, the junction contained 8 bases not matched to a gene. Germline V gene lookup returns CDR1 SGHRS and CDR2 YFSETQ.

This clonotype was seen only a few times. This sequence joins TRBV4-3 and TRBJ2-1; tentatively, D is TRBD2 (5 bases). Trimming removed 1 base from V and 10 bases from J, with 14 bases in between. Germline V gives CDR1 LGHNA, CDR2 YSLEER. The CDR3 covers 14 residues. CDR3 amino acids: CASSQAVGWEEQFF. CDR3 nucleotide sequence: TGCGCCAGCAGCCAAGCCGTGGGATGGGAGGAGCAGTTCTTC.

This sequence joins TRBV2 and TRBJ2-1; the match to TRBD2 covers 11 bases. The CDR3 is 15 residues long. Germline V gene sequence: CDR1 SNHLY, CDR2 FYNNEI. After removal of 5 bases from V and 3 bases from J, the junction contained 3 bases not matched to a gene. CDR3 sequence reads: CASSITSGGYNEQFF. The CDR3 DNA reads TGTGCCAGCAGTATTACTAGCGGGGGCTACAATGAGCAGTTCTTC.

This clonotype appeared many times. The CDR3 loop is CASSSPGGRQFF. CDR3 in DNA: TGTGCCAGCAGTTCGCCGGGGGGTAGGCAGTTCTTC. The chain is built from TRBV12-3 or TRBV12-4 and TRBJ2-1; 7 positions agree with TRBD2. Trimming at V came to 4 bases and at J to 12 bases, leaving 6 bases not matched to a gene. The length of the CDR3 is 12 residues.

This clonotype came up a few times. This chain links TRBV27 with TRBJ2-1; D not resolved. V was trimmed by 11 bases and J by 0 bases, leaving 8 bases between them. The CDR3 totals 12 residues. Germline V gene sequence: CDR1 MNHEY, CDR2 SMNVEV (reference sequence). This chain's CDR3 is CAAGSSYNEQFF. CDR3 coding DNA: TGTGCCGCAGGTAGCTCCTACAATGAGCAGTTCTTC.

As regards this clonotype: Germline and junction disagree at one end, which may indicate a read error. The genes are TRBV28 and TRBJ2-7, with 7 bases matching TRBD1. The germline V gene has CDR1 MDHEN and CDR2 SYDVKM. CDR3 length: 15 amino acids. CDR3 nucleotide sequence: TGTGCCGGCAGTCCCTCGAAGGGGGCGATCATGGTGCAGTACTTC. Residues: CAGSPSKGAIMVQYF.

The table lists this clonotype with a few counts. The chain couples TRBV28 to TRBJ2-5, with TRBD2 identical over 8 bases. CDR1 is MDHEN and CDR2 is SYDVKM in the germline V gene. The CDR3 runs 13 residues. The junction had 2 bases not matched to a gene; V was cut back by 1 base and J by 7 bases. As DNA, the CDR3 is TGTGCCAGCAGTTTATCCGGGAGGGGGACCCAGTACTTC. This codes for CASSLSGRGTQYF.

This clonotype came up a few times. The J gene is TRBJ1-2, the V gene TRBV7-9; no clear D gene. This CDR3 has 11 amino acids. Trimming removed 1 base at V and 14 bases at J, with 11 bases between. Germline V gives CDR1 SEHNR, CDR2 FQNEAQ (reference sequence). The CDR3 region is CASSLEVGMTF. The CDR3 nucleotides are TGTGCCAGCAGCTTAGAAGTAGGGATGACCTTC.